Listed here is a single TCR beta chain. Its antigen has not been determined. Per-base quality was not reported, and no clone a single base away is much larger than it. The meaning of the sample's time point label: around 4 weeks on oral tofacitinib. Sample treatment or condition, as interpreted from the label and publication: oral pan-JAK inhibitor, 5-10 mg twice daily. Peripheral blood and lesional scalp punch biopsies were obtained from patients with alopecia areata. PBMCs were isolated by density centrifugation and stained for CD3, CD4 and CD8, after which CD4+ and CD8+ T cells were sorted on a FACSAria. These data belong to a study of CD8+ T cells in alopecia areata (dated by TCRdb to the late 2010s). The study in broad terms: The treated patients, all with moderate-to-severe alopecia areata, were enrolled in an open-label pilot trial of oral tofacitinib given at 5 to 10 mg twice daily. The study used high-throughput TCRbeta sequencing to examine T cell clonal expansion in alopecia areata, in both the C3H/HeJ mouse model and human patients. Tofacitinib was administered for 6 to 18 months, and 6 months of follow-up off drug were then conducted to assess delayed response and recurrence. Human TCRbeta sequencing covered scalp tissue and sorted CD4+ and CD8+ peripheral blood T cells from patchy and totalis/universalis alopecia areata patients and healthy controls. In treated patients, disease severity was measured using the SALT score, which gives the percentage of scalp surface area affected. Clonality in the scalp was compared among normal scalp (n=4), patchy alopecia areata scalp (n=8), and alopecia totalis/universalis scalp (n=8). RNA was extracted with the PAXgene miRNA kit for fixed scalp, the miRNeasy kit for PBMCs, and the RNeasy kit for mouse skin. TCRbeta CDR3 regions were amplified by immunoSEQ multiplex PCR with 35 Vbeta forward and 13 Jbeta reverse primers. Biopsies were taken from tofacitinib-treated patients at baseline and again at 4 and 24 weeks into treatment, and several of those patients also had a later scalp biopsy. Results and caveats for the whole study, not just this receptor: Because the treated cohort was small and had just a single nonresponder, larger studies are needed to establish links between baseline CD8+ expansion and response. Compared with mice, TCR sequences shared between patients were less clear, possibly partly because of HLA diversity across the patient population. Lesional scalp, especially in alopecia totalis/universalis, showed higher clonality and more expanded CD8+ clones than normal scalp, suggesting antigenic drive. Scalp TCR repertoire analysis is complicated because resident alphabeta T cells in normal human skin are also sequenced, whereas mouse skin is dominated by gammadelta T cells. Many expanded lesional clones persisted in scalp and blood during tofacitinib treatment, which may partly explain relapse after stopping treatment. With tofacitinib, both scalp clonality and the number of expanded CD8+ clones among the top 100 scalp clones went down significantly.

The method was the immunoSEQ multiplex PCR assay. For TCR sequencing, RNA was extracted from every sample and reverse transcribed into cDNA to serve as template. SuperScript III was used for first-strand cDNA synthesis, primed with a 2:1 mix of oligo-dT and random hexamers. A synthetic immune receptor repertoire was used to gauge amplification bias, and whatever bias remained was removed computationally. Regarding the original processing steps: Raw reads were preprocessed for error removal, and CDR3 was defined according to IMGT conventions as running from the conserved cysteine to phenylalanine. Clonality was computed as 1 minus the Shannon entropy, with the entropy normalized by log2 of the number of productive unique TCRs. Whether scalp clones were CD4 or CD8 was inferred by matching scalp TCRbeta sequences against CD4 and CD8 repertoires sorted from blood. The clones in this table, taken by TCRdb from immuneACCESS, are in-frame only. Not every clone is retained; where verified, under half of the shortfall comes from an unresolved V gene, and the cause of the rest is unknown. V and J calls and clone size are as listed in that table; D and trimming were resolved from the DNA. The sample contains some 150,000 clones, approximately 86% of them found a single time. The biggest ten clones account for roughly 13% of the sample.

Spanning cysteine to phenylalanine, the CDR3 consists of 15 amino acids. Just CDR3 DNA is preserved here, 45 bases in frame from base 1. In the germline V gene, CDR1 corresponds to SQVTM and CDR2 to ANQGSEA. V ends up 2 bases short and J 2 bases short, with an unmatched junction base count of 5. The sample here was CD8+ T cells sorted from blood, taken at week 4, from a patient treated with tofacitinib. This chain joins TRBV29-1 to TRBJ2-7, and TRBD2 aligns with 11 junction nucleotides. This receptor was obtained from a human donor with alopecia areata. The sequence in DNA is TGCAGCGTTGAAACTAGCGGGAGTGGGACCTACGAGCAGTACTTC. Its protein reads: CSVETSGSGTYEQYF.